The clone carrying this T cell receptor (beta chain) was recorded a few times. The target antigen is unknown. The CDR3 end is not reached by the read, which stops 3 residues before it; the germline J gene fills it in. Aged roughly 8 to 65 years, CVID subjects averaged about 38 years old. Patients and controls were mostly of Caucasian heritage. Blood came from CVID subjects not ill and not taking immunomodulatory or immunosuppressive medication. Each donor provided about 5 to 9 ml of heparinized whole blood. The table came from immunoSEQ multiplex PCR; TCRdb's copy has only in-frame clones and leaves some out. This record lists about 26,000 clones, none seen once only, and the top ten clones contain approximately 3.8%. The ends were cut back, 7 bases at V and 3 bases at J, with 15 bases in the middle. The CDR3 totals 14 residues. The germline gives CDR1 LNHDA, CDR2 SQIVND (reference sequence). These data come from a study of T cell clonality in common variable immunodeficiency. Notes on the study in general: Fewer deletions and N-nucleotide insertions were reportedly seen in common variable immunodeficiency TCR beta sequences.

The receptor was isolated from a human donor with common variable immunodeficiency. Sequenced sample: peripheral blood mononuclear cells. The gene calls are TRBV19 and TRBJ2-5; D is perhaps TRBD2 (6 bases). This chain's CDR3 is CASKRLDGKETQYF. The CDR3 bases that were read are TGTGCCAGTAAAAGACTAGATGGAAAAGAGACC. Full variable domain (outside the CDR3, taken from reference TRBV19 and TRBJ2-5): DGGITQSPKYLFRKEGQNVTLSCEQNLNHDAMYWYRQDPGQGLRLIYYSQIVNDFQKGDIAEGYSVSREKKESFPLTVTSAQKNPTAFYLCASKRLDGKETQYFGPGTRLLVL.